These 16 T cell receptor beta chains were all obtained from the same sample, sequenced in a study of cytomegalovirus exposure and HLA in healthy donors. PCR was performed using 60 Vbeta and 13 Jbeta primers. The data were produced by immunoSEQ multiplex PCR, yet TCRdb's version contains in-frame clones alone and is incomplete. Of just under 95,000 clones in the sample, about 85% were seen once. The sample taken for sequencing was PBMCs. These receptors were taken from a girl aged 2 to 10 in good health and CMV-seropositive.

The rearrangement joins TRBV5-6 to TRBJ2-1; possibly TRBD1 for D (6 bases). Germline V gene lookup returns CDR1 SGHDT and CDR2 YYEEEE. The CDR3 loop spans 13 amino acids. Trimming took off 3 bases at V and 9 bases at J, with 13 bases between the two ends. In nucleotides, the CDR3 is TGTGCCAGCAGCTCTACAGGGAAGGGTGAGCAGTTCTTC. This gives the protein CASSSTGKGEQFF.

The chain recombines TRBV27 with TRBJ1-2; D perhaps matches TRBD1 (6 bases). CDR3 length: 13 amino acids. Looked up from germline, CDR1 is MNHEY and CDR2 is SMNVEV (reference sequence). Trimming shortened V by 5 bases and J by 5 bases, and 12 bases separated the two germline ends. The CDR3 spells CASSRGNGYGYTF. CDR3 coding DNA: TGTGCCAGCAGTAGGGGGAATGGATATGGCTACACCTTC.

V is TRBV14 and J is TRBJ2-7; D not resolved. Deletions cut 5 bases from V and 2 bases from J, with 7 bases between. This CDR3 has 12 amino acids. In germline, CDR1 is SGHDN, CDR2 FVKESK. As DNA, the CDR3 is TGTGCCAGCAGCTTCACAGCCTACGAGCAGTACTTC. It codes for CASSFTAYEQYF.

The CDR3 loop reads CASSEVSGRTDTQYF. CDR3 DNA: TGTGCCAGCAGTGAAGTGTCAGGCCGCACAGATACGCAGTATTTT. V gene TRBV2 combines with J gene TRBJ2-3; D unresolved. Trimming shortened V by 1 base and J by 1 base, and 9 bases separated the two germline ends. In germline, CDR1 is SNHLY, CDR2 FYNNEI. The CDR3 runs to 15 residues.

The table lists this clone with a count of one. V usage is TRBV7-9 and J usage is TRBJ2-3; 12 bases are a match to TRBD2. CDR1 is SEHNR, CDR2 FQNEAQ, per germline (reference sequence). The CDR3 is 16 amino acids. J was trimmed by 4 bases and V by 4 bases; bases with no gene match: 6. CDR3 residues: CASSSRLAGVPDTQYF. Written as DNA, the CDR3 is TGTGCCAGCAGCTCAAGACTAGCGGGAGTCCCAGATACGCAGTATTTT.

The chain uses TRBV5-1 and TRBJ1-3, with TRBD1 as a possible D gene (5 bases). The CDR3 is 15 residues long. Trimming removed 4 bases at V and 5 bases at J, with 16 bases between. Germline loops: CDR1 SGHRS, CDR2 YFSETQ. The CDR3 bases are TGCGCCAGCAGCAGTACGTGGGGGGGAAGAAACACCATATATTTT. Translation gives CASSSTWGGRNTIYF.

J is TRBJ2-1 and V is TRBV28, with 15 positions matching TRBD2. CDR1 is MDHEN and CDR2 is SYDVKM in the germline V gene. The trim removed 4 bases at V and 10 bases at J, leaving 5 bases unmatched. The CDR3 extends over 15 amino acids. CDR3: CASSSSGLAGGEQFF. DNA for the CDR3: TGTGCCAGCAGTTCATCGGGACTAGCGGGAGGAGAGCAGTTCTTC.

The chain is built from TRBV27 and TRBJ1-2; D not certain. V was clipped by 5 bases and J by 6 bases, with 13 bases between them. Germline V gene sequence: CDR1 MNHEY, CDR2 SMNVEV (reference sequence). The CDR3 extends over 13 amino acids. In DNA form, the CDR3 reads TGTGCCAGCAGTCAAAGGGAAGCGGATGGCTACACCTTC. This gives the protein CASSQREADGYTF.

This clone has more than one count but fewer than ten. V is TRBV4-1 and J is TRBJ1-5; D is uncertain. Germline V gives CDR1 MGHRA, CDR2 YSYEKL. V was shortened by 0 bases and J by 11 bases, with 5 bases between the two germline ends. This CDR3 comprises 11 residues. In nucleotides, the CDR3 is TGCGCCAGCAGCCAAGACGGGGCCCAGCATTTT. Translated: CASSQDGAQHF.

This clone was found a few times. The rearrangement uses TRBV4-3 and TRBJ1-1; D not certain. V dropped 3 bases and J dropped 2 bases, with 10 bases sitting between them. Looked up from germline, CDR1 is LGHNA and CDR2 is YSLEER. This CDR3 contains 14 residues. This CDR3 reads CASSHLAANTEAFF. The CDR3 DNA sequence: TGCGCCAGCAGCCACCTCGCGGCCAACACTGAAGCTTTCTTT.

This chain joins TRBV5-8 and TRBJ2-1, with D unresolved. V dropped 2 bases and J dropped 6 bases, with 6 bases sitting between them. This CDR3 has 12 amino acids. CDR1 and CDR2 from the germline V gene are SGHTS and YDEGEE. Written as DNA, the CDR3 is TGTGCCAGCAGCTTAACTACCAATGAGCAGTTCTTC. Translated: CASSLTTNEQFF. Variable domain in full (rest from reference TRBV5-8 and TRBJ2-1): EAGVTQSPTHLIKTRGQQATLRCSPISGHTSVYWYQQALGLGLQFLLWYDEGEERNRGNFPPRFSGRQFPNYSSELNVNALELEDSALYLCASSLTTNEQFFGPGTRLTVL.

The J gene is TRBJ2-7, the V gene TRBV4-2, with 9 bases fitting TRBD1. Losses at the gene ends were 0 bases for V and 2 bases for J; bases not matched to a gene: 5. The CDR3 runs 16 residues. Germline loops: CDR1 LGHNA, CDR2 YNFKEQ. The DNA for the CDR3 is TGTGCCAGCAGCCAAGAAACCGGGACAGGGACCTACGAGCAGTACTTC. This translates into CASSQETGTGTYEQYF.

This chain joins TRBV6-5 and TRBJ1-2, with 8 bases that match TRBD1. This CDR3 has 13 amino acids. The germline V gene encodes CDR1 MNHEY and CDR2 SVGAGI. The V and J ends lost 7 bases and 8 bases, in that order; junction bases with no gene match: 9. The CDR3 loop is CASTPGQGIGYTF. The DNA for the CDR3 is TGTGCCAGCACTCCCGGACAGGGTATAGGCTACACCTTC.

The chain recombines TRBV4-2 with TRBJ2-3, with D maybe TRBD1 (6 bases). V was pared by 0 bases and J by 2 bases, with 12 bases between. Germline CDR1 is LGHNA and CDR2 is YNFKEQ. The CDR3 runs 16 residues. CDR3 bases: TGTGCCAGCAGCCAAGATCGTGGGGGCCCCACAGATACGCAGTATTTT. Amino acid sequence: CASSQDRGGPTDTQYF.

This clone has just a few counts. The chain has TRBV5-6 and TRBJ2-1; tentatively, D is TRBD2 (6 bases). The CDR3 length is 14 residues. Trimming shortened V by 2 bases and J by 9 bases, and 15 bases separated the two germline ends. Germline values: CDR1 SGHDT, CDR2 YYEEEE. CDR3 sequence: CASSFVGRNSEQFF. Written as DNA, the CDR3 is TGTGCCAGCAGCTTTGTCGGGAGAAATAGTGAGCAGTTCTTC.

The V call is TRBV5-6, the J call TRBJ2-1, with D possibly matching TRBD2 (6 bases). CDR1 and CDR2 from the germline V gene are SGHDT and YYEEEE. V dropped 2 bases and J dropped 7 bases, with 10 bases sitting between them. The CDR3 is made up of 13 amino acids. CDR3 sequence (DNA): TGTGCCAGCAGCTTTCGGAGGGTGAATGAGCAGTTCTTC. Amino acid sequence: CASSFRRVNEQFF.